Listed below are T cell receptor beta chains from one sample, sequenced in a study of OX40 agonist ivuxolimab in advanced cancers. Clones were read by immunoSEQ multiplex PCR, and TCRdb kept only the in-frame ones, dropping some. Among tens of thousands of clones, just over 90% were seen once, and the ten largest hold around 0.34%. Sequencing used CD4+ or CD8+ T cells sorted from blood, obtained in a trial of the OX40 agonist ivuxolimab. The receptors were sampled from an adult with an advanced solid tumor such as melanoma, head and neck, liver or kidney cancer. Each CDR3 is given with its conserved first and last residue. The D gene is left open where the match is weak. For some rows the clone size is stated as once, few or many, or as a class when expanded; others skip it.

d_call clone_size j_call v_call cdr3_nt cdr3_aa
TRBD2 - TRBJ2-1 TRBV28 TGTGCCAGCAGTTTTCCAGGGACTAGCCCCCCAGGGTTCTTC CASSFPGTSPPGFF
- - TRBJ1-1 TRBV6-5 TGTGCCAGCAGTTTACGGCAGAACACTGAAGCTTTCTTT CASSLRQNTEAFF
- - TRBJ2-5 TRBV7-6 TGTGCCAGCAGCGTTAACGTAGAGACCCAGTACTTC CASSVNVETQYF
- - TRBJ2-1 TRBV7-3 TGTGCCAGCAGTCCGAGCGGATACTTCTACAATGAGCAGTTCTTC CASSPSGYFYNEQFF
TRBD1 few TRBJ1-5 TRBV19 TGTGCCAGTACCCCGGGACAGGGAGGGTATAGCAATCAGCCCCAGCATTTT CASTPGQGGYSNQPQHF
- - TRBJ2-1 TRBV6-4 TGTGCCACCTCCAGACGGCCGGGCAATGAGCAGTTCTTC CATSRRPGNEQFF
- few TRBJ1-1 TRBV4-1 TGCGCCAGCAGCCGGGTACCGGGAGTAGATCTCTTTGGGACTGAAGCTTTCTTT CASSRVPGVDLFGTEAFF
- - TRBJ2-5 TRBV30 TGTGCCTGGAGTGTATTGAGCGAAGAGACCCAGTACTTC CAWSVLSEETQYF
- - TRBJ2-3 TRBV10-3 TGTGCCATCAAAGGCCCGGGGGCAGATACGCAGTATTTT CAIKGPGADTQYF
- few TRBJ1-3 TRBV11-2 TGTGCCAGCAGATGGCGGGGTGTAACTGGAAACACCATATATTTT CASRWRGVTGNTIYF
- - TRBJ2-2 TRBV5-4 TGTGCCAGCACCTTTGGTGGGGTACGCGGGGAGCTGTTTTTT CASTFGGVRGELFF
- - TRBJ1-1 TRBV11-2 TGTGCCAGCAGCTTCGACAGGTGGAACACTGAAGCTTTCTTT CASSFDRWNTEAFF
- - TRBJ2-7 TRBV10-3 TGTGCCATCAGTGTTGTCGGGCGGGAGCAGTACTTC CAISVVGREQYF
TRBD1 - TRBJ1-5 TRBV2 TGTGCCAGCCGACAGGGGGCCTTTCAGCCCCAGCATTTT CASRQGAFQPQHF
TRBD1 - TRBJ2-3 TRBV11-3 TGTGCCAGCAGCCCGGGGACAGGGAGGGGGGCAGATACGCAGTATTTT CASSPGTGRGADTQYF
- - TRBJ1-5 TRBV7-2 TGTGCCAGCAGCGTAACAGGGTTACAGCCCCAGCATTTT CASSVTGLQPQHF
- - TRBJ2-2 TRBV11-3 TGTGCCAGCAGCTCGACGGGCAGACCGAACACCGGGGAGCTGTTTTTT CASSSTGRPNTGELFF
- - TRBJ2-5 TRBV5-1 TGCGCCAGCAGCATGGGACTCTCGGAGACCCAGTACTTC CASSMGLSETQYF
- - TRBJ1-3 TRBV25-1 TGTGCCAGCAGTGGACGGGACGCCTTCCGAAGCGTGGACACCATATATTTT CASSGRDAFRSVDTIYF
TRBD2 - TRBJ2-2 TRBV11-2 TGTGCCAGCAGCTCAACTAGCGGGAGAACCACCGGGGAGCTGTTTTTT CASSSTSGRTTGELFF
- - TRBJ2-5 TRBV7-2 TGTGCCAGCAGCCTAGGGGGAGCGCGGGGAGAGACCCAGTACTTC CASSLGGARGETQYF
TRBD2 - TRBJ2-3 TRBV6-5 TGTGCCAGCAGTGTAGCGGGGGGCACAGATACGCAGTATTTT CASSVAGGTDTQYF
TRBD2 once TRBJ2-7 TRBV2 TGTGCCAGCAGCGACCCGGGACTAAGCTCCTACGAGCAGTACTTC CASSDPGLSSYEQYF
- - TRBJ2-7 TRBV18 TGTGCCAGCTCACCGATTTCCGTCTACGAGCAGTACTTC CASSPISVYEQYF
- - TRBJ2-7 TRBV5-8 TGTGCCAGCAGCTCCCGGGGAAACGAGCAGTACTTC CASSSRGNEQYF
- - TRBJ1-1 TRBV9 TGTGCCAGCAGCGTAGGACAGAGGAACACTGAAGCTTTCTTT CASSVGQRNTEAFF
TRBD1 - TRBJ1-3 TRBV6-6 TGTGCCAGCAGGAACAGGGGCTCTGGAAACACCATATATTTT CASRNRGSGNTIYF
TRBD2 - TRBJ2-1 TRBV7-2 TGTGCCAGCAGCTTAGAACTAGCGGGAGTCGGTGAGCAGTTCTTC CASSLELAGVGEQFF
- - TRBJ1-1 TRBV2 TGTGCCAGCACCTTCAGGGAGGCCATGAACACTGAAGCTTTCTTT CASTFREAMNTEAFF